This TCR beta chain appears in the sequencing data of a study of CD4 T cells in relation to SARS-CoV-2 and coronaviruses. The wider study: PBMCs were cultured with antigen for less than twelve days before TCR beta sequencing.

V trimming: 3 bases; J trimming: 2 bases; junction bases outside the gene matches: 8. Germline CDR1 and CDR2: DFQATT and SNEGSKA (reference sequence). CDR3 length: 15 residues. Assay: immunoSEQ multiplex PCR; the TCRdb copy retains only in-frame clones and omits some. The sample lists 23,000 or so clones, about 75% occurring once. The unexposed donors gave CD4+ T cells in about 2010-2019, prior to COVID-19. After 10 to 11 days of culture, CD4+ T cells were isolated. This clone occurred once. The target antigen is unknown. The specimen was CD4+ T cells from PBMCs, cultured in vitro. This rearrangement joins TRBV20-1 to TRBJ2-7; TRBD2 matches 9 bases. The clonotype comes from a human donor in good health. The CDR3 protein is CSASWASGATYEQYF. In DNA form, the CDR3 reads TGCAGTGCTAGTTGGGCTAGCGGGGCCACCTACGAGCAGTACTTC.